The present T cell receptor (beta chain) was sequenced within a study of T cells in Graves' hyperthyroidism and ophthalmopathy. Turning to the study itself: Peripheral blood samples were taken at initial diagnosis, prior to any treatment.

Under 3 months was the duration of disease in ophthalmopathy patients, who also had a Clinical Activity Score of at least 3 and a NOSPECS grade of at least 4. This clonotype was recorded at least ten times. Its antigen is undetermined. The length of the CDR3 is 16 residues. V lost 0 bases to trimming and J lost 5 bases; unmatched junction nucleotides: 10. Germline CDR1 and CDR2: DFQATT and SNEGSKA (reference sequence). Study-level results: Separating ophthalmopathy from stable hyperthyroidism was achieved by a 13 V-J model.

Amplified regions were TCR beta CDR3 sequences from RNA transcripts. HTBI primers drove first-round RT-PCR of the TCR CDR3. One entry per CDR3 protein results from TCRdb running MiXCR on the multiplex PCR reads. The sample lists roughly 500,000 distinct CDR3 sequences, roughly 15% occurring once. The sequencing input was blood. This clonotype was obtained from a young woman with Graves' ophthalmopathy. The rearrangement uses TRBV20-1 and TRBJ2-1, with TRBD1 matching over 7 bases. The chain's CDR3 is CSARDPWDRRNNEQFF. The CDR3 DNA sequence: TGCAGTGCTAGAGATCCATGGGACAGAAGAAACAATGAGCAGTTCTTC.